Included here is one TCR beta chain sequence, with context. Its target is unknown. Assay version v3.0 of immunoSEQ was used, and it was run at survey level. Assay: immunoSEQ multiplex PCR; the TCRdb copy retains only in-frame clones and omits some. The profile covers about 30,000 clones, with approximately 95% appearing a single time and roughly 3.5% taken by the ten largest. V was shortened by 2 bases and J by 5 bases, with 12 bases between the two germline ends. Germline V gene lookup returns CDR1 PRHDT and CDR2 FYEKMQ (reference sequence). The CDR3 is 14 residues long. The sample comes from a study of long-term antiretroviral therapy in people with HIV. Study results and caveats: Narrower CDR3 length ranges marked HIV repertoires relative to controls.

Post-ART PBMC samples numbered at least two per donor, and pre-ART ones at least one. This clonotype originated in a woman aged 50 to 65 with HIV. V gene TRBV13 combines with J gene TRBJ2-5; TRBD2 might be the D (5 bases). Source: unsorted PBMCs, taken around 5.5 years after starting antiretroviral therapy. The CDR3 loop is CASSLNQRIETQYF. As DNA, the CDR3 is TGTGCCAGCAGCTTAAACCAGCGGATTGAGACCCAGTACTTC. The whole variable domain, filled in from reference TRBV13 and TRBJ2-5, reads AAGVIQSPRHLIKEKRETATLKCYPIPRHDTVYWYQQGPGQDPQFLISFYEKMQSDKGSIPDRFSAQQFSDYHSELNMSSLELGDSALYFCASSLNQRIETQYFGPGTRLLVL.